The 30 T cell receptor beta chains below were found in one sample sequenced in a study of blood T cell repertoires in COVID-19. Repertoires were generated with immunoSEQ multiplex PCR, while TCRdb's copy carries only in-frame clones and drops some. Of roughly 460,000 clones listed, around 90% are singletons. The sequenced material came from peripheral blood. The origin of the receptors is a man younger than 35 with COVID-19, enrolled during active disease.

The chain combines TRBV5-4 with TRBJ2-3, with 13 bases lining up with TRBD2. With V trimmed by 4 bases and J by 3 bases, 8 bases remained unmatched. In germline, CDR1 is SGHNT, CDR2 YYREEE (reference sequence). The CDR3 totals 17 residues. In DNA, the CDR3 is TGTGCCAGCAGCCCTAAGACTAGCGGGGGGAGGACAGATACGCAGTATTTT. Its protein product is CASSPKTSGGRTDTQYF.

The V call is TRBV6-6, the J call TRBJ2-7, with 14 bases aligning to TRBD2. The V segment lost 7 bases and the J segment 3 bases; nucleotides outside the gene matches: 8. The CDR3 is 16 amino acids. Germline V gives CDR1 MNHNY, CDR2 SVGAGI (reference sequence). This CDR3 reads CASTPGTSGGVYEQYF. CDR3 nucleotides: TGTGCCAGCACCCCAGGGACTAGCGGGGGAGTCTACGAGCAGTACTTC.

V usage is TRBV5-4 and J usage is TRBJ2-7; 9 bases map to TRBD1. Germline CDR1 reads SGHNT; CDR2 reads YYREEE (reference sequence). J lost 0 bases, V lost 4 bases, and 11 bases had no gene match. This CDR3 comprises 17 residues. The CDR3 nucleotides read TGTGCCAGCAGCCCCAACCCGGGACAGGGATTCTCCTACGAGCAGTACTTC. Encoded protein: CASSPNPGQGFSYEQYF.

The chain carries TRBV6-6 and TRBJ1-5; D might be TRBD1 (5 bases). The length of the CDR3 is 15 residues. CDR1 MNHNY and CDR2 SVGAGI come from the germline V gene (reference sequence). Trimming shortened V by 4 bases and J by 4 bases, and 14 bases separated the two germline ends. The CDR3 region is CASSSMTVWNQPQHF. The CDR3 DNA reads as TGTGCCAGCAGTTCCATGACAGTCTGGAATCAGCCCCAGCATTTT.

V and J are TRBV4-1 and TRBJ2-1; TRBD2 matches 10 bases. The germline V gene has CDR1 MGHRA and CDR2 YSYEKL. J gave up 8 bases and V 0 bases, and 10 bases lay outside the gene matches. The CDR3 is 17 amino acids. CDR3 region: CASSQDLRSGGAHEQFF. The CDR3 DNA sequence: TGCGCCAGCAGCCAAGATCTCCGAAGCGGGGGGGCCCATGAGCAGTTCTTC.

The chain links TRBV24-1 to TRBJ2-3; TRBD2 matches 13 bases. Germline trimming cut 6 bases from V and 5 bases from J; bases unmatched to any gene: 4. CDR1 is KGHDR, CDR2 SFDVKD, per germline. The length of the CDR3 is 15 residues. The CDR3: CATSLGLAGVDTQYF. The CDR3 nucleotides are TGTGCCACCAGTTTAGGACTAGCGGGAGTAGATACGCAGTATTTT.

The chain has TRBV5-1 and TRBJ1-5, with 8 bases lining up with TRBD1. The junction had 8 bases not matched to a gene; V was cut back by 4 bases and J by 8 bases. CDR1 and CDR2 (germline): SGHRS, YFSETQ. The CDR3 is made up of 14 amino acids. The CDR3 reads CASSRGQAGEPQHF. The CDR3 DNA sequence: TGCGCCAGCAGCCGGGGACAGGCCGGGGAGCCCCAGCATTTT. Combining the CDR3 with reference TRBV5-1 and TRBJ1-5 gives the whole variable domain KAGVTQTPRYLIKTRGQQVTLSCSPISGHRSVSWYQQTPGQGLQFLFEYFSETQRNKGNFPGRFSGRQFSNSRSEMNVSTLELGDSALYLCASSRGQAGEPQHFGDGTRLSIL.

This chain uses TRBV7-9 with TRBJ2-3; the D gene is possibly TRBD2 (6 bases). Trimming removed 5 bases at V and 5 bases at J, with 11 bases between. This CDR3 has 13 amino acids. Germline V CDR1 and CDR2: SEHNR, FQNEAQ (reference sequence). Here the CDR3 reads CASSPTGLDTQYF. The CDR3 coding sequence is TGTGCCAGCAGCCCGACGGGACTAGATACGCAGTATTTT.

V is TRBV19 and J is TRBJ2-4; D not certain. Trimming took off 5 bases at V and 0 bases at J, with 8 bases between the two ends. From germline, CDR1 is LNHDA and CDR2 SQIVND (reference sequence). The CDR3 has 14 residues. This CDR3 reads CASSAPVAKNIQYF. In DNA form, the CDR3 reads TGTGCCAGTAGTGCCCCAGTAGCCAAAAACATTCAGTACTTC.

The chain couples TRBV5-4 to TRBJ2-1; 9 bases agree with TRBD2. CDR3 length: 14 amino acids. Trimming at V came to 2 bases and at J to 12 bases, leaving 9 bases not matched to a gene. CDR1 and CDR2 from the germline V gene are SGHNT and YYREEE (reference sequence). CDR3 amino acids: CASSLAGGGSGQFF. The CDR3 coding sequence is TGTGCCAGCAGCTTAGCGGGGGGAGGTTCAGGGCAGTTCTTC.

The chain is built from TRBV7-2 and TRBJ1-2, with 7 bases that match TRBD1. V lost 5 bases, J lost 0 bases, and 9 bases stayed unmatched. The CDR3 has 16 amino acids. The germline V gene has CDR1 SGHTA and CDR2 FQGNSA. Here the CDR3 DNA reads TGTGCCAGCAGCCGGGACGGGACAGCCGCTAACTATGGCTACACCTTC. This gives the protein CASSRDGTAANYGYTF. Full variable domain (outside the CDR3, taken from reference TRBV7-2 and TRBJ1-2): GAGVSQSPSNKVTEKGKDVELRCDPISGHTALYWYRQSLGQGLEFLIYFQGNSAPDKSGLPSDRFSAERTGGSVSTLTIQRTQQEDSAVYLCASSRDGTAANYGYTFGSGTRLTVV.

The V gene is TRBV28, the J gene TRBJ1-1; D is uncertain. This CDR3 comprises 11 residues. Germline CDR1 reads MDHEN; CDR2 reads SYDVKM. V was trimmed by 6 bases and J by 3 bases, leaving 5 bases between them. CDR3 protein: CASSRYTEAFF. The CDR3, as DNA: TGTGCCAGCAGCCGTTACACTGAAGCTTTCTTT.

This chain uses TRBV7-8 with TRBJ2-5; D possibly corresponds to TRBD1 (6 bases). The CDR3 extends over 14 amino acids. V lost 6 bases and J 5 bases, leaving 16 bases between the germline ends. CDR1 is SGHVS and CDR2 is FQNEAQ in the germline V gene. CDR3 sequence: CASSSPDRWETQYF. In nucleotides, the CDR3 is TGTGCCAGCAGTTCACCGGACAGATGGGAGACCCAGTACTTC.

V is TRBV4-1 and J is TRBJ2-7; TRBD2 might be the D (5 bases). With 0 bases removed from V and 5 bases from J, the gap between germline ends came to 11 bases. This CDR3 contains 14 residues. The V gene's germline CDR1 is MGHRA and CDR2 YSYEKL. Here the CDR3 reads CASSQDLLVDEQYF. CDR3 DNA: TGCGCCAGCAGCCAAGACCTACTAGTAGACGAGCAGTACTTC.

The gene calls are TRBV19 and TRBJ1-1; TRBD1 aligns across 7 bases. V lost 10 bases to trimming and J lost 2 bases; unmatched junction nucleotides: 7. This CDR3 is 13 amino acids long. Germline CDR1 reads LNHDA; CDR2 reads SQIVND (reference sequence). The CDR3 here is CATKQGLNTEAFF. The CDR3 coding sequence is TGTGCCACTAAACAGGGGTTAAACACTGAAGCTTTCTTT.

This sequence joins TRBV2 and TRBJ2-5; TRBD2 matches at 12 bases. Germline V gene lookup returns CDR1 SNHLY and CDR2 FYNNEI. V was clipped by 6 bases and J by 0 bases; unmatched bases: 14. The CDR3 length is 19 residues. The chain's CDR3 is CASRAELTSGGLYQETQYF. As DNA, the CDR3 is TGTGCCAGCAGGGCGGAACTGACTAGCGGGGGCCTGTACCAAGAGACCCAGTACTTC.

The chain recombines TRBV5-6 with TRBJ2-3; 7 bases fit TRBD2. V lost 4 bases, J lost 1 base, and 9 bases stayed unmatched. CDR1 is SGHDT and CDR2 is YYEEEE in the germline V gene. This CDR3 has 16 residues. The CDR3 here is CASSITSGARTDTQYF. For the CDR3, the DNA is TGTGCCAGCAGCATTACCAGCGGGGCCCGCACAGATACGCAGTATTTT.

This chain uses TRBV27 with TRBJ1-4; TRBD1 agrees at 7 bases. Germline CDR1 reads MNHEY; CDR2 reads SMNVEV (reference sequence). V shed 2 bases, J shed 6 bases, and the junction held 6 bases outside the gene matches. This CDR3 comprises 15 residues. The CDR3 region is CASSLLGQWDEKLFF. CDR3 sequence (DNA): TGTGCCAGCAGTTTACTGGGACAGTGGGATGAAAAACTGTTTTTT.

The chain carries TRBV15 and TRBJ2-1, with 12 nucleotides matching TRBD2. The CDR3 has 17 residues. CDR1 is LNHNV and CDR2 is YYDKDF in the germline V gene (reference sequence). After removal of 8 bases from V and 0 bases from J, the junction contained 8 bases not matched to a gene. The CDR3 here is CATGTSGYKSSYNEQFF. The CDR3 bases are TGTGCCACCGGGACTAGCGGGTACAAGAGCTCCTACAATGAGCAGTTCTTC.

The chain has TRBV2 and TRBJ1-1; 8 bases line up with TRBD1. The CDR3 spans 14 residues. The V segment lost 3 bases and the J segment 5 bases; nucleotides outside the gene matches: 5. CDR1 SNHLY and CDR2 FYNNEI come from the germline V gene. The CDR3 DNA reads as TGTGCCAGCAGTGATCCGACAGGGGAAACTGAAGCTTTCTTT. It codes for CASSDPTGETEAFF.

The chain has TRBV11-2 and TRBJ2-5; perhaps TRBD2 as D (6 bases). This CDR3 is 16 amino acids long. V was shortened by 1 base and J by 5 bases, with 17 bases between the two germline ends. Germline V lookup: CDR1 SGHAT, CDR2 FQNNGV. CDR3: CASSLGRFGGTETQYF. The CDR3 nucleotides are TGTGCCAGCAGCTTAGGGCGTTTCGGCGGGACGGAGACCCAGTACTTC. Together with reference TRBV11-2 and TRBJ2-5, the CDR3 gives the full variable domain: EAGVAQSPRYKIIEKRQSVAFWCNPISGHATLYWYQQILGQGPKLLIQFQNNGVVDDSQLPKDRFSAERLKGVDSTLKIQPAKLEDSAVYLCASSLGRFGGTETQYFGPGTRLLVL.

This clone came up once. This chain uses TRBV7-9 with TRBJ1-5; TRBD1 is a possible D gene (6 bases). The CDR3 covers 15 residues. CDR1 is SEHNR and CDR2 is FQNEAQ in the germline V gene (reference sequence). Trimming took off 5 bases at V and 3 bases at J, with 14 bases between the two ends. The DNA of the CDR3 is TGTGCCAGCAGCCCGTTAGGGGGGGTCAATCAGCCCCAGCATTTT. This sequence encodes CASSPLGGVNQPQHF.

CDR3 in DNA: TGTGCCAGCAGCCGGGACTCCTCCCCCGGAGAGACCCAGTACTTC. Encoded protein: CASSRDSSPGETQYF. The chain uses TRBV5-4 and TRBJ2-5; TRBD2 might be the D (6 bases). This CDR3 spans 15 amino acids. The germline V gene encodes CDR1 SGHNT and CDR2 YYREEE (reference sequence). V shed 4 bases and J shed 4 bases, with 17 bases lying between them.

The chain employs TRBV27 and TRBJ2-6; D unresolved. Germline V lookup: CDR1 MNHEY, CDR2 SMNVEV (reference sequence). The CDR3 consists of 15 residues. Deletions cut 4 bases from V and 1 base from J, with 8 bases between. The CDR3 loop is CASSSPTSGANVLTF. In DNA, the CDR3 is TGTGCCAGCAGTTCCCCCACATCTGGGGCCAACGTCCTGACTTTC.

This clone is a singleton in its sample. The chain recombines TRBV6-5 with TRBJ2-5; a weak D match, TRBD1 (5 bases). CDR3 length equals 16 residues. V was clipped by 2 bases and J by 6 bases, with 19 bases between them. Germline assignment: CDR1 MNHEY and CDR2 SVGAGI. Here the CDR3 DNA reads TGTGCCAGCAGTTACACTGCCGGCAGGGATGGAAAGACCCAGTACTTC. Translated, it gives CASSYTAGRDGKTQYF.

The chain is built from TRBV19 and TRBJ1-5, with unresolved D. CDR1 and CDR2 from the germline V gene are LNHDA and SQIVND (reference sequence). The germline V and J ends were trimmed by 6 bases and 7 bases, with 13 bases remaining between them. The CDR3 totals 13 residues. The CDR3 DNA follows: TGTGCCAGTAGCAAAGCGATCGGACAGCCCCAGCATTTT. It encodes CASSKAIGQPQHF.

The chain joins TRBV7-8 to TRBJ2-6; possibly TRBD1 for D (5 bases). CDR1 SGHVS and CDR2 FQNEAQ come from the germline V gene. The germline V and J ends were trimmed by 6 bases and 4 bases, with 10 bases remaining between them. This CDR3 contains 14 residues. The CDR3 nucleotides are TGTGCCAGCAGGGGGCCTGGCGGGGCCAACGTCCTGACTTTC. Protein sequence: CASRGPGGANVLTF.

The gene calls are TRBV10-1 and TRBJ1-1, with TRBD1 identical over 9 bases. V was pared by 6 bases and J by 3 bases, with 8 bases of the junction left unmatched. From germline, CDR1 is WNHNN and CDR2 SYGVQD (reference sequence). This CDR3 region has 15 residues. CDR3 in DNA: TGCGCCAGCAGGGAAGGGGACAGGGCGGACACTGAAGCTTTCTTT. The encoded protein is CASREGDRADTEAFF.

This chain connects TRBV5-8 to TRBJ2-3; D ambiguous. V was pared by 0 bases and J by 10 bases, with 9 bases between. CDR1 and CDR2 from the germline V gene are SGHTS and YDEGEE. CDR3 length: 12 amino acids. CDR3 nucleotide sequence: TGTGCCAGCAGCTTGGTCGTTCGAGCGCAGTATTTT. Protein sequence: CASSLVVRAQYF.

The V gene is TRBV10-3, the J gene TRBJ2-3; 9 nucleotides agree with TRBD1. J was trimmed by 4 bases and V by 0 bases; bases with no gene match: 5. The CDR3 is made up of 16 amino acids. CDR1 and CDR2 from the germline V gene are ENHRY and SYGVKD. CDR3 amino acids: CAISESPGQGPDTQYF. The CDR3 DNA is TGTGCCATCAGTGAGTCGCCGGGACAGGGCCCAGATACGCAGTATTTT.